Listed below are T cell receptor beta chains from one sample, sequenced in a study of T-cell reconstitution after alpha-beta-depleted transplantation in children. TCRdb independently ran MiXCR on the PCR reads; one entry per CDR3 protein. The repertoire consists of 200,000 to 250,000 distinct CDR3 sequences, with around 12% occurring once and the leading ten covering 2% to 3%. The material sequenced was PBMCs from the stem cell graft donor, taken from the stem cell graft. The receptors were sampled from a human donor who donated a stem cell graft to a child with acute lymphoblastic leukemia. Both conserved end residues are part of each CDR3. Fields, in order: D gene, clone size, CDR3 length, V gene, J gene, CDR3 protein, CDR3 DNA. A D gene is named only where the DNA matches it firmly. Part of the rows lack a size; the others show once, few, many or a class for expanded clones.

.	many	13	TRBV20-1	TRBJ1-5	CSAIRFSNQPQHF	TGCAGTGCTATAAGGTTCAGCAATCAGCCCCAGCATTTT
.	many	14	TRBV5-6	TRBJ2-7	CASSPVDRPYEQYF	TGTGCCAGCAGCCCCGTTGACAGACCCTACGAGCAGTACTTC
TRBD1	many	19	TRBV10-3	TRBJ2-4	CAISESEGTGRRIRNIQYF	TGTGCCATCAGTGAGTCAGAGGGGACAGGGCGAAGGATCAGGAACATTCAGTACTTC
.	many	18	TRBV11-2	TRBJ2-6	CASSFRGGLSSGANVLTF	TGTGCCAGCAGCTTTCGTGGGGGGCTCTCTTCTGGGGCCAACGTCCTGACTTTC
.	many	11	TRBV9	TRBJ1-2	CASSARTAVTF	TGTGCCAGCAGCGCGCGGACGGCGGTCACCTTC
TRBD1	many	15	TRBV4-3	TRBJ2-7	CASSKGQGSSYEQYF	TGCGCCAGCAGCAAAGGACAGGGGAGCTCCTACGAGCAGTACTTC
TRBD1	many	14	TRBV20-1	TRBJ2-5	CSARRTGGPETQYF	TGCAGTGCTAGACGGACAGGGGGCCCAGAGACCCAGTACTTC
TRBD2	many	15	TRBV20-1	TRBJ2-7	CSALGLAGSSYEQYF	TGCAGTGCTCTCGGACTAGCGGGGAGCTCCTACGAGCAGTACTTC
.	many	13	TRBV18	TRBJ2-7	CASSPPAPYEQYF	TGTGCCAGCTCACCACCGGCACCCTACGAGCAGTACTTC
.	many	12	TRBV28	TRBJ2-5	CASNSWGETQYF	TGTGCCAGCAACTCCTGGGGGGAGACCCAGTACTTC
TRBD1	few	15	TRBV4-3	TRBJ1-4	CASSYGTGPNEKLFF	TGCGCCAGCAGCTACGGGACAGGGCCGAATGAAAAACTGTTTTTT
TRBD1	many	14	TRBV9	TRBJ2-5	CASSVSETGVTQYF	TGTGCCAGCAGCGTATCGGAGACAGGGGTGACCCAGTACTTC
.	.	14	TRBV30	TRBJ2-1	CAWSVLWGYNEQFF	TGTGCCTGGAGTGTACTTTGGGGGTACAATGAGCAGTTCTTC
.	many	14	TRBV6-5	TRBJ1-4	CASSYSSPHEKLFF	TGTGCCAGCAGTTACTCCAGTCCTCATGAAAAACTGTTTTTT
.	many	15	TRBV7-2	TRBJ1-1	CASSLRGGGSGEAFF	TGTGCCAGCAGCTTACGAGGGGGGGGAAGTGGCGAAGCTTTCTTT
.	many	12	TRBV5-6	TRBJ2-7	CASSLAPAKQYF	TGTGCCAGCAGCTTGGCCCCGGCTAAGCAGTACTTC
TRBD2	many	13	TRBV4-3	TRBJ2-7	CASSQDRGVEQYF	TGCGCCAGCAGCCAAGATCGGGGGGTCGAGCAGTACTTC
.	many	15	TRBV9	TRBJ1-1	CASSPMPGPNTEAFF	TGTGCCAGCAGCCCCATGCCAGGGCCGAACACTGAAGCTTTCTTT
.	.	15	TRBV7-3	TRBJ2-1	CASSLRGMAYNEQFF	TGTGCCAGCAGCTTAAGAGGAATGGCCTACAATGAGCAGTTCTTC
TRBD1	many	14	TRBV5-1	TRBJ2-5	CASSSDRGQETQYF	TGCGCCAGCAGCTCGGACAGGGGGCAGGAGACCCAGTACTTC
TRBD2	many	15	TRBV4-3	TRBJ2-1	CASSQESGGYNEQFF	TGCGCCAGCAGCCAAGAGAGCGGGGGCTACAATGAGCAGTTCTTC
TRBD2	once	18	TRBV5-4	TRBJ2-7	CASSFGEGLSLSSYEQYF	TGTGCCAGCAGCTTCGGGGAGGGTTTATCATTAAGCTCCTACGAGCAGTACTTC
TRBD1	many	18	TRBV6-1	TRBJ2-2	CASSALLRGRGLSGELFF	TGTGCCAGCAGTGCACTCCTCAGGGGGCGCGGTCTTAGCGGGGAGCTGTTTTTT
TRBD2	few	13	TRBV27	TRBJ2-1	CASTRGVGNEQFF	TGTGCCAGCACCCGGGGGGTTGGCAATGAGCAGTTCTTC
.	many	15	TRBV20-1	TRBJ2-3	CSARMTSFSTDTQYF	TGCAGTGCTAGAATGACTAGTTTTTCTACAGATACGCAGTATTTT
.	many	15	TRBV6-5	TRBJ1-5	CASSYSGSFGQPQHF	TGTGCCAGCAGTTACTCAGGGTCCTTCGGTCAGCCCCAGCATTTT
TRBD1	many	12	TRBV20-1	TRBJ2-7	CSASGQIYEQYF	TGCAGTGCTTCGGGACAGATCTACGAGCAGTACTTC
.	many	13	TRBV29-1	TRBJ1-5	CSVVSGPNQPQHF	TGCAGCGTTGTATCGGGCCCCAATCAGCCCCAGCATTTT
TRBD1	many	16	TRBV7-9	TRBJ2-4	CASSTGQGAWLDIQYF	TGTGCCAGCAGCACTGGACAGGGGGCTTGGTTGGACATTCAGTACTTC
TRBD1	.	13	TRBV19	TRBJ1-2	CATKGTGLNGYTF	TGTGCCACTAAGGGGACAGGATTAAATGGCTACACCTTC
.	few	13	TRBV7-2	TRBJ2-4	CASSLGKGDIQYF	TGTGCCAGCAGCTTAGGAAAGGGAGACATTCAGTACTTC
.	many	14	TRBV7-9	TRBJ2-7	CASSVDGSPYEQYF	TGTGCCAGCAGCGTTGACGGGTCTCCATACGAGCAGTACTTC
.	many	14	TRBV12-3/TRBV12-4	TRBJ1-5	CASSSNGGGQPQHF	TGTGCCAGCAGCTCCAACGGGGGCGGTCAGCCCCAGCATTTT
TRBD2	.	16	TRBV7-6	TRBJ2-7	CASSRRLAGQFYEQYF	TGTGCCAGCAGCCGTAGACTAGCGGGACAATTCTACGAGCAGTACTTC
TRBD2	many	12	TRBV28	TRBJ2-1	CASSSVRDYQFF	TGTGCCAGCAGTTCGGTCCGGGACTACCAGTTCTTC
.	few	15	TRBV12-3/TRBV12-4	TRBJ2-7	CASSFTGKRWYEQYF	TGTGCCAGCAGTTTTACAGGGAAGCGATGGTACGAGCAGTACTTC
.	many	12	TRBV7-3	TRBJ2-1	CASRESSGEQFF	TGTGCCAGCAGGGAGAGCTCCGGGGAGCAGTTCTTC
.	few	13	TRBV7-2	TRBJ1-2	CASSLNQGYGYTF	TGTGCCAGCAGCTTAAACCAGGGCTATGGCTACACCTTC
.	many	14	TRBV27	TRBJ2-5	CASSSRGEGETQYF	TGTGCCAGCAGTTCCAGGGGGGAGGGGGAGACCCAGTACTTC
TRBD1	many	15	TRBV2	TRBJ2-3	CASSPTGAFTDTQYF	TGTGCCAGCAGTCCAACAGGGGCCTTCACAGATACGCAGTATTTT
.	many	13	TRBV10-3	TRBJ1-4	CAISGGKGEKLFF	TGTGCCATCAGTGGAGGGAAAGGCGAAAAACTGTTTTTT
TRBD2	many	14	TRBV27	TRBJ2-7	CATATSGSGHEQYF	TGTGCCACCGCGACTAGCGGGAGTGGCCACGAGCAGTACTTC
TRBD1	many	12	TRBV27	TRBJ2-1	CASRAGGNEQFF	TGTGCCAGCAGAGCAGGGGGCAATGAGCAGTTCTTC
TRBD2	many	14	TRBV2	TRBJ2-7	CASSTRTSGSLGGF	TGTGCCAGCAGTACCAGGACTAGCGGGAGCCTCGGGGGCTTC
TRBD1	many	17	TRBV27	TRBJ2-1	CASSPQQGQEIYNEQFF	TGTGCCAGCAGTCCACAACAAGGACAGGAAATCTACAATGAGCAGTTCTTC
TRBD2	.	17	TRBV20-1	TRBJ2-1	CSADPPFPAGEINEQFF	TGCAGTGCTGATCCCCCTTTCCCAGCGGGAGAGATCAATGAGCAGTTCTTC
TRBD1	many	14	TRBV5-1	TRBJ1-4	CASNRQGGVEKLFF	TGCGCCAGCAACAGACAGGGAGGAGTGGAAAAACTGTTTTTT
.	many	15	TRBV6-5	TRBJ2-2	CASSYSEVNTGELFF	TGTGCCAGCAGTTACTCTGAGGTGAACACCGGGGAGCTGTTTTTT
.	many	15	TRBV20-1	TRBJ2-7	CSARAQQGTTYEQYF	TGCAGTGCTAGAGCACAACAGGGGACTACCTACGAGCAGTACTTC
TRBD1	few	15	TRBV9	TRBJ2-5	CASSPIDRGRETQYF	TGTGCCAGCAGTCCAATTGACAGGGGGCGTGAGACCCAGTACTTC
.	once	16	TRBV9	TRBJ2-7	CASSIDGGDGAFEQYF	TGTGCCAGCAGCATAGATGGCGGGGATGGGGCATTCGAGCAGTACTTC
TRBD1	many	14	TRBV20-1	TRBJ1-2	CSARDRATNYGYTF	TGCAGTGCTAGGGACAGGGCAACTAACTATGGCTACACCTTC